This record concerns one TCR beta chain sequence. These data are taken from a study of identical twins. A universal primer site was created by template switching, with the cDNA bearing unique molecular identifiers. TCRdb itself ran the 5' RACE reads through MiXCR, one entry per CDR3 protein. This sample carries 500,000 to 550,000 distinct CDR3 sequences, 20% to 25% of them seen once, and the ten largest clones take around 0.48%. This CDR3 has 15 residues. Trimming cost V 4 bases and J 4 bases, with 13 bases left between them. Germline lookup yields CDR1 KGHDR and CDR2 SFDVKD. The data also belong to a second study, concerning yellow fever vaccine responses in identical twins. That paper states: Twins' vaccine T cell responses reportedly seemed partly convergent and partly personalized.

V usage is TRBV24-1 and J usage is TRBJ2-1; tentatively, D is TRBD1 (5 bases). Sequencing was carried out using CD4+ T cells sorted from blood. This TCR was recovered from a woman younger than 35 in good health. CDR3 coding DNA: TGTGCCACCAGTGAAAGGGGCGCAGGATACAATGAGCAGTTCTTC. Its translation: CATSERGAGYNEQFF.